The table lists the clone carrying this TCR beta chain with a few counts. The entry originates in a study of read filtering for tumor transcriptome and immune sequencing. Study-level background: Whole-transcriptome libraries were prepared after DNase treatment.

Molecular barcoded adaptors covering alpha/delta and beta/gamma chains were used on 400 ng RNA. MiXCR, run by TCRdb on the reads, gives a single entry per CDR3 protein. The repertoire holds 85,000 to 100,000 distinct CDR3 sequences, 20% to 25% seen once, with roughly an eighth in the top ten. This sequence was found in a donor aged 40 or over with multiple myeloma. Sequenced sample: a population of CD138-negative cells sorted from bone marrow.

CDR3 residues: CASSFTGAQETQYF. CDR3 nucleotides: TGCGCCAGCAGCTTCACGGGCGCCCAAGAGACCCAGTACTTC. The chain couples TRBV5-1 to TRBJ2-5; D unclear. Germline CDR1 is SGHRS and CDR2 is YFSETQ. Trimming removed 2 bases from V and 1 base from J, with 9 bases in between. The CDR3 has 14 amino acids.